This T cell receptor (beta chain) stems from a study of PD-1 blockade in classical Hodgkin lymphoma. General observations from the study: Repertoire difference causes, possibly disease activity or prior therapy, remain undefined. It was reported that newly diagnosed patients had less baseline TCR diversity than healthy donors.

Every one of the patients relapsed after autologous stem cell transplantation (brentuximab vedotin exposure was variable). Produced via immunoSEQ multiplex PCR; TCRdb's table is partial and in-frame only. The profile shows some 96,000 clones, 81% of them singletons. Remarks on this clone: Its matching antigen is unknown.

CDR1 and CDR2 (germline): ENHRY, SYGVKD. The CDR3 totals 14 residues. V dropped 6 bases and J dropped 0 bases, with 12 bases sitting between them. This TCR was recovered from a human donor with classical Hodgkin lymphoma. Specimen: peripheral blood mononuclear cells (PBMCs), collected before the second cycle of nivolumab. The chain couples TRBV10-3 to TRBJ2-7; perhaps D is TRBD1 or TRBD2 (5 bases each). The CDR3 DNA reads TGTGCCATCAGGGGGACGGGCAGCTCCTACGAGCAGTACTTC. This translates into CAIRGTGSSYEQYF.